These 5 T cell receptor beta chains came from one sample sequenced in a study of vaccination effects on CD4 cells after COVID-19. In the ViraFEST assay, antigen-specific CD4+ clonotypes were identified by expansion after peptide-pool stimulation. Having been cultured for under twelve days, the cells underwent CD4+ T cell isolation. Among the vaccine recipients, none had a prior SARS-CoV-2 infection, and nucleocapsid antibodies were negative. Repertoires were generated with immunoSEQ multiplex PCR, while TCRdb's copy carries only in-frame clones and drops some. The sample shows 25,000 to 30,000 clones, approximately 70% of them seen only once. Their specific antigens are unknown. Specimen: CD4+ T cells from PBMCs cultured with HCoV-NL63 spike peptides, collected before COVID-19 vaccination. The origin of the receptors is a human donor who received a COVID-19 vaccine.

The V call is TRBV11-3, the J call TRBJ2-2; possible D gene TRBD2, 5 bases. V lost 4 bases to trimming and J lost 0 bases, with 21 bases between them. CDR3 length: 19 residues. Germline lookup yields CDR1 SGHNT and CDR2 YENEEA. CDR3 sequence (DNA): TGTGCCAGCAGCTCCTTAGAGAGGGCCCTGCCCGCGAACACCGGGGAGCTGTTTTTT. Its protein is CASSSLERALPANTGELFF. Variable domain in full (rest from reference TRBV11-3 and TRBJ2-2): EAGVVQSPRYKIIEKKQPVAFWCNPISGHNTLYWYLQNLGQGPELLIRYENEEAVDDSQLPKDRFSAERLKGVDSTLKIQPAELGDSAVYLCASSSLERALPANTGELFFGEGSRLTVL.

The chain links TRBV6-5 to TRBJ2-7; the D is unclear. Germline lookup yields CDR1 MNHEY and CDR2 SVGAGI. V lost 6 bases to trimming and J lost 3 bases, with 12 bases between them. The CDR3 is made up of 13 amino acids. The CDR3 region is CASRAGRDYEQYF. CDR3 nucleotides: TGTGCCAGCAGGGCCGGACGAGACTACGAGCAGTACTTC.

The chain combines TRBV10-3 with TRBJ1-2, with TRBD1 as a possible D gene (5 bases). The CDR3 is 14 residues long. V was clipped by 4 bases and J by 8 bases, with 17 bases between them. Looked up from germline, CDR1 is ENHRY and CDR2 is SYGVKD. Here the CDR3 reads CAISGGATPGGYTF. CDR3 nucleotides: TGTGCCATCAGTGGGGGCGCGACCCCCGGGGGCTACACCTTC.

The rearrangement joins TRBV5-1 to TRBJ2-2; 7 nucleotides match TRBD1. V shed 2 bases and J 4 bases; nucleotides not matched to a gene: 11. The CDR3 is made up of 17 amino acids. The germline CDR1 and CDR2 sequences are SGHRS and YFSETQ. CDR3 bases: TGCGCCAGCAGCTTACTAGGGGGCCAGACTATCACCGGGGAGCTGTTTTTT. It translates to CASSLLGGQTITGELFF.

The genes are TRBV7-9 and TRBJ1-1, with D unresolved. This CDR3 comprises 14 residues. Trimming stripped 2 bases from V and 7 bases from J, with 14 bases between. CDR1 and CDR2 (germline): SEHNR, FQNEAQ (reference sequence). The chain's CDR3 is CASSLRPGRNEAFF. The CDR3 region has the DNA TGTGCCAGCAGCTTACGTCCCGGGAGAAATGAAGCTTTCTTT.